The rows below give T cell receptor beta chains drawn from one sample of a study of cytomegalovirus exposure and HLA in healthy donors. TCRdb's table, derived via immunoSEQ multiplex PCR, lists solely in-frame clones and lacks some. The sample shows over 130,000 clones, around 80% of them seen only once. Sequencing used PBMCs. The receptors were gathered from a female donor in good health and CMV-seronegative. CDR3s include the opening cysteine and the closing phenylalanine or tryptophan. D genes are given only for firm matches. Only part of the rows carry a size: once, few, many, or a class if the clone is expanded.

v_gene: TRBV5-1
d_gene: .
abundance: .
j_gene: TRBJ1-1
CDR3aa: CASSPEGHGTEAFF
CDR3nt: TGCGCCAGCAGCCCCGAGGGTCACGGCACTGAAGCTTTCTTT

v_gene: TRBV30
d_gene: .
abundance: few
j_gene: TRBJ2-3
CDR3aa: CAWSVLDTDTQYF
CDR3nt: TGTGCCTGGAGTGTACTAGATACAGATACGCAGTATTTT

v_gene: TRBV5-1
d_gene: TRBD2
abundance: .
j_gene: TRBJ2-5
CDR3aa: CASRPLAGGETQYF
CDR3nt: TGCGCCAGCAGACCTCTAGCGGGAGGAGAGACCCAGTACTTC

v_gene: TRBV6-1
d_gene: .
abundance: .
j_gene: TRBJ1-1
CDR3aa: CASREQGMNTEAFF
CDR3nt: TGTGCCAGCAGGGAACAGGGTATGAACACTGAAGCTTTCTTT

v_gene: TRBV11-2
d_gene: .
abundance: .
j_gene: TRBJ2-5
CDR3aa: CASSLLGSDQETQYF
CDR3nt: TGTGCCAGCAGCTTATTAGGGAGCGATCAAGAGACCCAGTACTTC

v_gene: TRBV6-5
d_gene: .
abundance: .
j_gene: TRBJ2-1
CDR3aa: CASSQWNEQFF
CDR3nt: TGTGCCAGCAGTCAGTGGAATGAGCAGTTCTTC

v_gene: TRBV7-9
d_gene: TRBD1
abundance: .
j_gene: TRBJ1-4
CDR3aa: CASSEGARANEKLFF
CDR3nt: TGTGCCAGCAGCGAGGGGGCGAGGGCTAATGAAAAACTGTTTTTT

v_gene: TRBV5-1
d_gene: .
abundance: .
j_gene: TRBJ2-3
CDR3aa: CASSFDPVAGGTDTQYF
CDR3nt: TGCGCCAGCAGCTTCGACCCTGTGGCGGGCGGCACAGATACGCAGTATTTT

v_gene: TRBV7-9
d_gene: TRBD1
abundance: .
j_gene: TRBJ2-7
CDR3aa: CASSSIQGRAYEQYF
CDR3nt: TGTGCCAGCAGCTCTATACAGGGGCGAGCCTACGAGCAGTACTTC

v_gene: TRBV29-1
d_gene: .
abundance: .
j_gene: TRBJ1-1
CDR3aa: CSVTENTEAFF
CDR3nt: TGCAGCGTGACAGAGAACACTGAAGCTTTCTTT

v_gene: TRBV28
d_gene: TRBD2
abundance: .
j_gene: TRBJ2-7
CDR3aa: CAISGLAGGPGVEQYF
CDR3nt: TGTGCCATATCAGGACTAGCGGGAGGGCCAGGTGTCGAGCAGTACTTC

v_gene: TRBV2
d_gene: .
abundance: .
j_gene: TRBJ2-7
CDR3aa: CASAGRKLSYEQYF
CDR3nt: TGTGCCAGCGCGGGACGGAAGCTCTCCTACGAGCAGTACTTC

v_gene: TRBV2
d_gene: TRBD2
abundance: .
j_gene: TRBJ2-3
CDR3aa: CASNGGRAPTDTQYF
CDR3nt: TGTGCCAGCAACGGCGGGAGGGCCCCCACAGATACGCAGTATTTT

v_gene: TRBV6-6
d_gene: .
abundance: .
j_gene: TRBJ2-5
CDR3aa: CASKRTMQETQYF
CDR3nt: TGTGCCAGCAAGAGGACTATGCAAGAGACCCAGTACTTC

v_gene: TRBV2
d_gene: .
abundance: .
j_gene: TRBJ2-5
CDR3aa: CASSEVGPRYQETQYF
CDR3nt: TGTGCCAGCAGTGAGGTGGGGCCAAGGTACCAAGAGACCCAGTACTTC

v_gene: TRBV14
d_gene: TRBD2
abundance: .
j_gene: TRBJ2-5
CDR3aa: CASSQGVLAGAFETQYF
CDR3nt: TGTGCCAGCAGCCAAGGGGTTCTAGCGGGAGCCTTCGAGACCCAGTACTTC

v_gene: TRBV27
d_gene: .
abundance: few
j_gene: TRBJ2-3
CDR3aa: CASSFFPDTQYF
CDR3nt: TGTGCCAGCAGTTTCTTCCCAGATACGCAGTATTTT

v_gene: TRBV5-6
d_gene: .
abundance: .
j_gene: TRBJ2-5
CDR3aa: CASSPAAGETQYF
CDR3nt: TGTGCCAGCAGCCCGGCCGCGGGAGAGACCCAGTACTTC

v_gene: TRBV29-1
d_gene: TRBD2
abundance: .
j_gene: TRBJ2-1
CDR3aa: CSASGTSGRNEQFF
CDR3nt: TGCAGCGCCTCCGGGACTAGCGGGAGAAATGAGCAGTTCTTC

v_gene: TRBV7-9
d_gene: TRBD2
abundance: .
j_gene: TRBJ2-1
CDR3aa: CASTRWRTSGKHEQFF
CDR3nt: TGTGCCAGCACCCGTTGGAGGACTAGCGGGAAGCATGAGCAGTTCTTC

v_gene: TRBV5-1
d_gene: TRBD1
abundance: .
j_gene: TRBJ2-5
CDR3aa: CAGSTGGVEETQYF
CDR3nt: TGCGCCGGTTCGACAGGGGGAGTCGAGGAGACCCAGTACTTC

v_gene: TRBV29-1
d_gene: TRBD2
abundance: .
j_gene: TRBJ2-7
CDR3aa: CSGQLAGPNTPYEQYF
CDR3nt: TGCAGCGGCCAACTAGCGGGGCCAAACACCCCCTACGAGCAGTACTTC